The 4 T cell receptor beta chains below all came from one sample that was sequenced in a study of blood T cell repertoires in COVID-19. Some clones are missing from TCRdb's copy, which holds only in-frame ones; the method was immunoSEQ multiplex PCR. The sample lists around 90,000 clones; 85% were seen once. Sequenced: peripheral blood. The source is a woman in her sixties or seventies with active or convalescent COVID-19.

This clone appeared a single time. V and J are TRBV25-1 and TRBJ2-1; D perhaps matches TRBD1 (6 bases). This CDR3 spans 14 amino acids. CDR1 MGHDK and CDR2 SYGVNS come from the germline V gene. The ends were cut back, 1 base at V and 11 bases at J, with 15 bases in the middle. CDR3 nucleotides: TGTGCCAGCAGTGAATTGGGACAACCTCCGAAGCAGTTCTTC. Its protein is CASSELGQPPKQFF.

This clone has only a few counts. The chain links TRBV19 to TRBJ1-3; tentative D call: TRBD1 (6 bases). Germline CDR1 and CDR2: LNHDA and SQIVND (reference sequence). V lost 6 bases, J lost 0 bases, and 15 bases lay in between. This CDR3 is 16 amino acids long. The CDR3 DNA is TGTGCCAGTAGACGTACCAGAGGGGGCTCTGGAAACACCATATATTTT. Its translation: CASRRTRGGSGNTIYF.

V is TRBV4-1 and J is TRBJ1-5; no definite D call. The V end lost 1 base, the J end lost 0 bases, and 16 bases lay between the germline ends. CDR3 length: 18 residues. The V gene's germline CDR1 is MGHRA and CDR2 YSYEKL. CDR3 loop: CASSQVVTQAGSNQPQHF. CDR3 DNA sequence: TGCGCCAGCAGCCAAGTAGTGACGCAGGCAGGTAGCAATCAGCCCCAGCATTTT.

The chain carries TRBV7-2 and TRBJ1-1; D remains unclear. This CDR3 is built from 14 residues. CDR1 is SGHTA, CDR2 FQGNSA, per germline. V gave up 5 bases and J gave up 7 bases, with 17 bases separating them. The CDR3 nucleotides read TGTGCCAGCAGCCCCCCGAGGCAGATCCATGAAGCTTTCTTT. Amino acid sequence: CASSPPRQIHEAFF. Filled out from reference TRBV7-2 and TRBJ1-1, the complete variable domain reads GAGVSQSPSNKVTEKGKDVELRCDPISGHTALYWYRQSLGQGLEFLIYFQGNSAPDKSGLPSDRFSAERTGGSVSTLTIQRTQQEDSAVYLCASSPPRQIHEAFFGQGTRLTVV.